Presented here are 27 T cell receptor beta chains from one specimen sequenced in a study of blood T cell repertoires in COVID-19 (dated by TCRdb to between 2020 and 2021). Libraries came from the immunoSEQ multiplex PCR assay. TCRdb mirrors the immuneACCESS table, restricted to in-frame sequences. Some clones are absent from its copies; in checked studies, under half trace to an unresolved V gene, and the reason for the others is unknown. The sample has under 200,000 clones on record, around 83% of them singletons. Around 6.5% of the sample is in the top ten clones. The sample comprised peripheral blood. The receptors here all came from a woman aged 40 to 50 with acute or convalescent COVID-19.

This sequence joins TRBV27 and TRBJ2-7; no clear D. Germline V gives CDR1 MNHEY, CDR2 SMNVEV (reference sequence). The V and J ends lost 1 base and 1 base respectively, with 8 bases between them. The CDR3 sequence is 14 residues long. This chain's CDR3 is CASSLWAQSYEQYF. The DNA for the CDR3 is TGTGCCAGCAGTTTATGGGCGCAGTCCTACGAGCAGTACTTC.

This chain uses TRBV6-2 or TRBV6-3 with TRBJ2-1, with 10 bases matching TRBD2. The CDR3 has 15 amino acids. In germline, CDR1 is MNHEY, CDR2 SVGEGT. The V segment lost 6 bases and the J segment 4 bases; nucleotides outside the gene matches: 6. In nucleotides, the CDR3 is TGTGCCAGCAGCCATAGCGGGAGGTCTTACAATGAGCAGTTCTTC. It specifies CASSHSGRSYNEQFF.

This clone has just a few counts. J is TRBJ1-1 and V is TRBV5-1; a possible D gene is TRBD1 (6 bases). Germline assignment: CDR1 SGHRS and CDR2 YFSETQ. CDR3 length: 16 residues. Between the trimmed V and J ends, which lost 3 bases and 0 bases, there was a span of 15 bases. The CDR3 DNA sequence: TGCGCCAGCAGCTCCGCCCTACAGGGCTTGAACACTGAAGCTTTCTTT. This sequence encodes CASSSALQGLNTEAFF.

V and J are TRBV12-3 or TRBV12-4 and TRBJ1-1, with D uncertain. Trimming left V 4 bases short and J 11 bases short, with 14 bases between. This CDR3 has 12 residues. CDR3 DNA: TGTGCCAGCAGTTACGTCTCGGGAGAGGCTTTCTTT. This sequence encodes CASSYVSGEAFF.

The V gene is TRBV5-8, the J gene TRBJ2-6; TRBD2 agrees at 7 bases. Trimming at V came to 4 bases and at J to 0 bases, leaving 4 bases not matched to a gene. Germline loops: CDR1 SGHTS, CDR2 YDEGEE. This CDR3 has 16 amino acids. The CDR3 DNA follows: TGTGCCAGCAGCGCGGGGGTCGGCTCTGGGGCCAACGTCCTGACTTTC. Amino acids: CASSAGVGSGANVLTF.

The chain employs TRBV9 and TRBJ1-1, with D unclear. Trimming cost V 6 bases and J 4 bases, with 13 bases left between them. In germline, CDR1 is SGDLS, CDR2 YYNGEE. The CDR3 runs 13 residues. CDR3 protein: CASTQVPGTEAFF. In nucleotides, the CDR3 is TGTGCCAGCACCCAGGTCCCTGGCACTGAAGCTTTCTTT.

The CDR3 region has the DNA TGTGCCAGCAGCCGCGGTTACGGGGGCAATCAGCCCCAGCATTTT. Translating it yields CASSRGYGGNQPQHF. This chain joins TRBV14 and TRBJ1-5; D unclear. Trimming removed 4 bases from V and 2 bases from J, with 12 bases in between. This CDR3 has 15 residues. Germline V gene sequence: CDR1 SGHDN, CDR2 FVKESK.

The rearrangement joins TRBV2 to TRBJ1-2, with D perhaps TRBD1 (5 bases). The CDR3 covers 14 residues. With 4 bases removed from V and 7 bases from J, the gap between germline ends came to 16 bases. Germline loops: CDR1 SNHLY, CDR2 FYNNEI. CDR3 residues: CASSGTDSWGGYTF. The CDR3 DNA is TGTGCCAGCAGTGGAACAGACAGTTGGGGTGGCTACACCTTC.

This clone occurred once. This chain links TRBV7-9 with TRBJ1-4, with TRBD1 identical over 9 bases. Germline loops: CDR1 SEHNR, CDR2 FQNEAQ (reference sequence). The CDR3 is 12 residues long. The trim removed 1 base at V and 15 bases at J, leaving 3 bases unmatched. DNA for the CDR3: TGTGCCAGCAGCTTAGAGGACAGGGGAATGTTTTTT. The encoded protein is CASSLEDRGMFF.

The chain is built from TRBV6-2 or TRBV6-3 and TRBJ1-1, with D hard to call. The CDR3 extends over 13 amino acids. V was cut by 0 bases and J by 8 bases, with 10 bases left in between. CDR1 and CDR2 from the germline V gene are MNHEY and SVGEGT. CDR3 bases: TGTGCCAGCAGTTACTCGAGTACCGCCGAAGCTTTCTTT. Amino acid sequence: CASSYSSTAEAFF.

The chain has TRBV29-1 and TRBJ2-2, with D maybe TRBD1 (7 bases). The V and J ends lost 6 bases and 2 bases respectively, with 16 bases between them. Per the germline V gene, CDR1 is SQVTM and CDR2 is ANQGSEA. The CDR3 length is 15 residues. The CDR3 region has the DNA TGCAGCGTGGGACGGGGGACAGACAACACCGGGGAGCTGTTTTTT. Translating gives CSVGRGTDNTGELFF.

The rearrangement uses TRBV30 and TRBJ2-5; 9 positions agree with TRBD2. CDR3 length: 16 amino acids. V trimming: 4 bases; J trimming: 5 bases; junction bases outside the gene matches: 14. From germline, CDR1 is GTSNPN and CDR2 SVGIG (reference sequence). CDR3 nucleotide sequence: TGTGCCTGGAATCGGGGTAGCGGGGGACCGGGGGAGACCCAGTACTTC. Protein: CAWNRGSGGPGETQYF.

The rearrangement uses TRBV5-1 and TRBJ1-2; D is uncertain. Trimming stripped 2 bases from V and 0 bases from J, with 14 bases between. Germline V gives CDR1 SGHRS, CDR2 YFSETQ. CDR3 length equals 16 residues. Written as DNA, the CDR3 is TGCGCCAGCAGCTTACTGGTTGAGGGCACTAACTATGGCTACACCTTC. Amino acid sequence: CASSLLVEGTNYGYTF.

The chain joins TRBV7-9 to TRBJ2-3; no clear D. The V end was cut by 5 bases, the J end by 7 bases, with 13 bases between. Germline CDR1 reads SEHNR; CDR2 reads FQNEAQ (reference sequence). This CDR3 region has 13 residues. The CDR3 sequence is CASSPRGVHTQYF. CDR3 DNA: TGTGCCAGCAGCCCCCGCGGTGTCCATACGCAGTATTTT.

This sequence joins TRBV2 and TRBJ1-4; TRBD1 is a possible D gene (6 bases). The V gene's germline CDR1 is SNHLY and CDR2 FYNNEI. The CDR3 contains 16 residues. V was shortened by 2 bases and J by 7 bases, with 17 bases between the two germline ends. The CDR3 DNA reads TGTGCCAGCAGTGAAATGGCACACCAAGGGGGTGAAAAACTGTTTTTT. The encoded protein is CASSEMAHQGGEKLFF.

The V call is TRBV11-2, the J call TRBJ2-4; D unresolved. CDR3 size: 15 residues. V lost 5 bases and J lost 6, with 17 bases in between. Germline lookup yields CDR1 SGHAT and CDR2 FQNNGV. The CDR3 loop reads CASSSKQSLGNIQYF. CDR3 bases: TGTGCCAGCAGCAGCAAACAGAGTCTCGGAAACATTCAGTACTTC.

This clone was picked up one time. The chain is built from TRBV15 and TRBJ2-2; 9 bases are a match to TRBD1. Germline CDR1 and CDR2: LNHNV and YYDKDF (reference sequence). There are 15 residues in the CDR3. The V and J ends lost 2 bases and 6 bases, in that order; junction bases with no gene match: 4. CDR3 region: CATSRQQGAPGELFF. The CDR3 DNA is TGTGCCACCAGCAGACAACAGGGGGCGCCCGGGGAGCTGTTTTTT. Supplemented by reference TRBV15 and TRBJ2-2, the full variable domain reads DAMVIQNPRYQVTQFGKPVTLSCSQTLNHNVMYWYQQKSSQAPKLLFHYYDKDFNNEADTPDNFQSRRPNTSFCFLDIRSPGLGDTAMYLCATSRQQGAPGELFFGEGSRLTVL.

The rearrangement links TRBV12-3 or TRBV12-4 to TRBJ2-2; D gene unclear. V was cut by 3 bases and J by 6 bases, with 5 bases left in between. The CDR3 loop spans 12 amino acids. CDR3 nucleotide sequence: TGTGCCAGCAGTTTTATTCCCGGGGAGCTGTTTTTT. This sequence encodes CASSFIPGELFF.

On this clone itself: The same CDR3 also results from other DNA sequences found in this sample. J is TRBJ1-5 and V is TRBV3-1 (or the pseudogene TRBV3-2); D remains unclear. Trimming stripped 0 bases from V and 5 bases from J, with 5 bases between. Germline V gene lookup returns CDR1 LGHDT and CDR2 YNNKEL (reference sequence). The CDR3 has 13 residues. The CDR3 bases are TGTGCCAGCAGCCAAGATCGGGATCAGCCCCAGCATTTT. Amino acids: CASSQDRDQPQHF.

The J gene is TRBJ2-1, the V gene TRBV19; D possibly corresponds to TRBD1 (5 bases). The CDR3 has 15 amino acids. Trimming pared 2 bases from V and 7 bases from J, leaving 15 bases between. Germline V gene sequence: CDR1 LNHDA, CDR2 SQIVND (reference sequence). CDR3 coding DNA: TGTGCCAGTAGTATAAGCAGGGTCCGATTAAATGAGCAGTTCTTC. This translates into CASSISRVRLNEQFF.

This chain connects TRBV5-4 to TRBJ2-1, with 8 bases matching TRBD2. With V trimmed by 1 base and J by 5 bases, 5 bases remained unmatched. There are 15 residues in the CDR3. The germline gives CDR1 SGHNT, CDR2 YYREEE (reference sequence). The CDR3 loop reads CASSLRLAGHNEQFF. The CDR3 DNA is TGTGCCAGCAGCTTGCGGCTAGCGGGCCACAATGAGCAGTTCTTC.

In DNA form, the CDR3 reads TGCAGTGCTAGTCGTGGGGGACAGGCGATCGTCGGAGGCTACACCTTC. It is translated as CSASRGGQAIVGGYTF. The chain combines TRBV20-1 with TRBJ1-2, with TRBD1 matching over 8 bases. The germline V gene encodes CDR1 DFQATT and CDR2 SNEGSKA (reference sequence). V dropped 3 bases and J dropped 8; count of bases not matched to a gene: 17. This CDR3 region has 16 residues.

This clone appeared once. The rearrangement links TRBV6-5 to TRBJ1-2; 7 bases match TRBD1. V shed 9 bases, J shed 3 bases, and the junction held 7 bases outside the gene matches. CDR1 is MNHEY and CDR2 is SVGAGI in the germline V gene. The CDR3 sequence is 13 residues long. The CDR3 coding sequence is TGTGCCAGTGTGGGACAGCTGGACTATGGCTACACCTTC. It specifies CASVGQLDYGYTF.

The CDR3 DNA reads as TGCGCCAGCAGCCTGCAGGCAGGGCATAGCATGAACACTGAAGCTTTCTTT. Protein: CASSLQAGHSMNTEAFF. The chain uses TRBV4-1 and TRBJ1-1; a possible D gene is TRBD1 (5 bases). The CDR3 extends over 17 amino acids. V was pared by 4 bases and J by 0 bases, with 18 bases between. Germline V gene lookup returns CDR1 MGHRA and CDR2 YSYEKL.

The J gene is TRBJ2-3, the V gene TRBV19, with D possibly matching TRBD1 (5 bases). Trimming cost V 3 bases and J 0 bases, with 7 bases left between them. CDR3 length equals 14 residues. The V gene's germline CDR1 is LNHDA and CDR2 SQIVND (reference sequence). CDR3 amino acids: CASSMTASTDTQYF. In DNA form, the CDR3 reads TGTGCCAGTAGTATGACAGCTAGCACAGATACGCAGTATTTT.

The chain's CDR3 is CATGQGSEQYF. In DNA, the CDR3 is TGTGCCACCGGACAGGGGTCCGAGCAGTACTTC. The chain couples TRBV24-1 to TRBJ2-7; TRBD1 matches at 9 bases. J lost 6 bases, V lost 9 bases, and 2 bases had no gene match. Germline V gene data show CDR1 as KGHDR and CDR2 as SFDVKD. CDR3 size: 11 residues.

This sequence joins TRBV5-1 and TRBJ1-5; TRBD1 matches 7 bases. Trimming cost V 5 bases and J 4 bases; bases outside gene matches: 6. This CDR3 has 14 residues. Looked up from germline, CDR1 is SGHRS and CDR2 is YFSETQ. CDR3 protein: CASSEGGPNQPQHF. The CDR3 DNA sequence: TGCGCCAGCAGTGAAGGGGGCCCTAATCAGCCCCAGCATTTT.